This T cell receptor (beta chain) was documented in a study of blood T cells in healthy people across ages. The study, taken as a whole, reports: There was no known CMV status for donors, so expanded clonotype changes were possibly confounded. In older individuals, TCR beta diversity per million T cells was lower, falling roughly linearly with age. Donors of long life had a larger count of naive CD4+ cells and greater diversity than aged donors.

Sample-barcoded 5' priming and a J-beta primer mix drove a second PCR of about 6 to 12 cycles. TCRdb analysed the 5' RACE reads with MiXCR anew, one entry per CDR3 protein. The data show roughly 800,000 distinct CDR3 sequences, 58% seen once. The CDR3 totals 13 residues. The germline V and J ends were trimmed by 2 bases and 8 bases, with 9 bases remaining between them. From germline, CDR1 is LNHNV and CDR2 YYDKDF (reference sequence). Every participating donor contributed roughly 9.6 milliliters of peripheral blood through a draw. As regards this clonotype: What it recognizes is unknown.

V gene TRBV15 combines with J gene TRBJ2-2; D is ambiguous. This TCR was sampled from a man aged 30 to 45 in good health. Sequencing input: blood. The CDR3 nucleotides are TGTGCCACCAGCAGATCCCGGATTGGGGAGCTGTTTTTT. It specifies CATSRSRIGELFF.